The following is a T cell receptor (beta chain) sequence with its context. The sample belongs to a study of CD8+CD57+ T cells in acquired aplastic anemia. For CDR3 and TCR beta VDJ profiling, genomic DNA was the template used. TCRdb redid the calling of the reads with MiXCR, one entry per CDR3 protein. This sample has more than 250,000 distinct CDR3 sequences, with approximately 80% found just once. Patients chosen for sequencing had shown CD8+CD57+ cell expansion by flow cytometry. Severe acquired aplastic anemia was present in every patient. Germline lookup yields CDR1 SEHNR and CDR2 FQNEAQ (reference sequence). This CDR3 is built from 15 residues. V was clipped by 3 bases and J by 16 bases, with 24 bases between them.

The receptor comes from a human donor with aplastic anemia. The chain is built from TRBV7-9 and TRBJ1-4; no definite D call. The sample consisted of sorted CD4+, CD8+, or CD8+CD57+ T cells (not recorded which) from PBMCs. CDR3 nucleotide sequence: TGTGCCAGCAGCTTTAGTCGGAAAACTGATCCCGAGCAGTTTTTT. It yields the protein CASSFSRKTDPEQFF.